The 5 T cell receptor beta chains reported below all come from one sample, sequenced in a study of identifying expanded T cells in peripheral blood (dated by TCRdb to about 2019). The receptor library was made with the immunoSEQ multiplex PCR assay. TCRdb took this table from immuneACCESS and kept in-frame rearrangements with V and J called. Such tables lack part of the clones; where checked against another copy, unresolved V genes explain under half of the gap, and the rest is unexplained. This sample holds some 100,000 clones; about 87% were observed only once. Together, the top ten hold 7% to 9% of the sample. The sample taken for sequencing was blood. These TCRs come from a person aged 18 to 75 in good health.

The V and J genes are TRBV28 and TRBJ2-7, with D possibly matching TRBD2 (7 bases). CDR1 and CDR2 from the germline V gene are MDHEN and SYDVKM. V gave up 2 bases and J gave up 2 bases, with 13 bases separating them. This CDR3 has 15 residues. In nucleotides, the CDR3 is TGTGCCAGCAGTTTAGGCGGGGGCAATACCTACGAGCAGTACTTC. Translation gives CASSLGGGNTYEQYF.

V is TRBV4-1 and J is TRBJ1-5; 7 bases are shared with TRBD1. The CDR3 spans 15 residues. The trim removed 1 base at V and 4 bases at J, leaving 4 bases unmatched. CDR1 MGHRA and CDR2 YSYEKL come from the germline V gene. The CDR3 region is CASSQVGQTNQPQHF. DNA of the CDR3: TGCGCCAGCAGCCAAGTGGGACAGACGAATCAGCCCCAGCATTTT.

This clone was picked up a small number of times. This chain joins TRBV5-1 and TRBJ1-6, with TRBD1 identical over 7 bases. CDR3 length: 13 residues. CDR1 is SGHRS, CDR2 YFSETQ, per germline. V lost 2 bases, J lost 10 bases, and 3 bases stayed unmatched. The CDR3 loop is CASSFWTGSPLHF. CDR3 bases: TGCGCCAGCAGCTTTTGGACAGGCTCACCCCTCCACTTT.

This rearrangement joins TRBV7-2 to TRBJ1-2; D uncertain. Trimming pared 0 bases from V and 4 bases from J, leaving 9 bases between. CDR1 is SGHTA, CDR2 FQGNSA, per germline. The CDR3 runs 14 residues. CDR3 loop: CASSLASGSYGYTF. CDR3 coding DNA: TGTGCCAGCAGCTTAGCGTCCGGGAGCTATGGCTACACCTTC.

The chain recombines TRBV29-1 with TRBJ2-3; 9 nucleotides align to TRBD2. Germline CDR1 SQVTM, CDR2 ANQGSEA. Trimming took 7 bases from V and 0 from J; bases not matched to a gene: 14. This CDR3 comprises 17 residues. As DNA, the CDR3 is TGCAGCGCCCCACCGACTAGCGGTGGATCTAGCACAGATACGCAGTATTTT. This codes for CSAPPTSGGSSTDTQYF.